The rows below give T cell receptor beta chains drawn from one sample of a study of CD8 T cells in Susac syndrome. Using its own MiXCR run on the immunoSEQ multiplex PCR reads, TCRdb lists one record per CDR3 protein. The sample carries about 71,000 distinct CDR3 sequences, 95% to 96% recorded once. Sequencing used CD4+ T cells from PBMCs. These receptors all come from a human donor with multiple sclerosis. CDR3s include the opening cysteine and the closing phenylalanine or tryptophan. The D gene is left open where the match is weak. Only part of the rows carry a size: once, few, many, or a class if the clone is expanded.

V,size,D,J,CDR3,DNA
TRBV29-1,-,-,TRBJ2-1,CSVGVGYNEQFF,TGCAGCGTTGGAGTTGGCTACAATGAGCAGTTCTTC
TRBV30,-,-,TRBJ1-2,CAWSVQGGYGYTF,TGTGCCTGGAGTGTACAGGGTGGCTATGGCTACACCTTC
TRBV28,-,-,TRBJ2-3,CASSSRGGGTDTQYF,TGTGCCAGCAGTTCTCGAGGGGGAGGGACAGATACGCAGTATTTT
TRBV21-1,once,-,TRBJ2-5,CASSKQGQETQYF,TGTGCCAGCAGCAAACAGGGGCAAGAGACCCAGTACTTC
TRBV7-9,-,TRBD1,TRBJ2-3,CASSLGQGGEADTQYF,TGTGCCAGCAGCTTAGGACAGGGGGGCGAGGCAGATACGCAGTATTTT
TRBV7-2,-,-,TRBJ2-1,CASSLESGRNEQFF,TGTGCCAGCAGCTTAGAGTCGGGGCGGAATGAGCAGTTCTTC
TRBV30,-,-,TRBJ2-5,CAGARGGVQETQYF,TGTGCCGGTGCAAGGGGTGGCGTACAAGAGACCCAGTACTTC
TRBV7-9,-,-,TRBJ2-5,CASSLVPTQETQYF,TGTGCCAGCAGCTTAGTACCAACTCAAGAGACCCAGTACTTC
TRBV5-1,-,TRBD2,TRBJ2-5,CASSSTSGGETQYF,TGCGCCAGCAGCTCTACTAGCGGGGGTGAGACCCAGTACTTC
TRBV11-2,-,-,TRBJ2-1,CASSSGWEQFF,TGTGCCAGCAGCTCCGGGTGGGAGCAGTTCTTC
TRBV29-1,once,-,TRBJ2-3,CSVGPDTQYF,TGCAGCGTTGGACCGGATACGCAGTATTTT
TRBV30,-,-,TRBJ1-5,CAWSPAGTGPQHF,TGTGCCTGGAGTCCGGCAGGTACCGGGCCCCAGCATTTT
TRBV7-9,-,-,TRBJ2-1,CASTPLRGLYNEQFF,TGTGCCAGCACCCCGTTGCGGGGGCTCTACAATGAGCAGTTCTTC
TRBV4-2,-,-,TRBJ2-1,CASSQERSTYNEQFF,TGTGCCAGCAGCCAAGAACGGTCCACCTACAATGAGCAGTTCTTC
TRBV7-9,-,-,TRBJ2-6,CASSPRGSTGANVLTF,TGTGCCAGCAGCCCCCGAGGGAGTACTGGGGCCAACGTCCTGACTTTC
TRBV7-2,-,-,TRBJ2-7,CASSLANGEQYF,TGTGCCAGCAGCTTAGCGAACGGGGAGCAGTACTTC
TRBV9,-,-,TRBJ2-3,CASSERGWSDTQYF,TGTGCCAGCAGCGAGAGGGGTTGGTCAGATACGCAGTATTTT
TRBV29-1,-,-,TRBJ1-1,CSAIQGGNTEAFF,TGCAGCGCCATACAGGGAGGAAACACTGAAGCTTTCTTT
TRBV12-3/TRBV12-4,-,TRBD1,TRBJ2-4,CASSLQTGSPTKNIQYF,TGTGCCAGCAGCCTCCAGACAGGGAGCCCCACCAAAAACATTCAGTACTTC
TRBV5-1,-,-,TRBJ2-3,CASSPQGRTDTQYF,TGCGCCAGCAGCCCCCAAGGGCGCACAGATACGCAGTATTTT
TRBV29-1,-,TRBD1,TRBJ2-2,CSVSGTGTTGELFF,TGCAGCGTTTCCGGGACAGGAACAACCGGGGAGCTGTTTTTT
TRBV29-1,-,TRBD1,TRBJ2-7,CSVPGGAGSHYEQYF,TGCAGCGTCCCAGGGGGCGCGGGTTCCCACTACGAGCAGTACTTC
TRBV4-3,-,-,TRBJ2-2,CARPGELFF,TGCGCCAGACCAGGGGAGCTGTTTTTT
TRBV4-3,once,-,TRBJ2-3,CASSQGPVQDTQYF,TGCGCCAGCAGCCAAGGTCCCGTACAAGATACGCAGTATTTT
TRBV20-1,-,-,TRBJ2-7,CSARVQGYEQYF,TGCAGTGCTAGAGTGCAGGGCTACGAGCAGTACTTC
TRBV3-1,-,TRBD1,TRBJ2-7,CASSQGTGVGEQYF,TGTGCCAGCAGCCAAGGGACAGGGGTTGGCGAGCAGTACTTC
TRBV3-1,-,-,TRBJ1-1,CASSPSRMNTEAFF,TGTGCCAGCAGCCCCTCGCGGATGAACACTGAAGCTTTCTTT
TRBV7-9,-,-,TRBJ1-1,CASSPWGSIGDTEAFF,TGTGCCAGCAGCCCGTGGGGGTCGATTGGGGACACTGAAGCTTTCTTT
TRBV20-1,-,-,TRBJ1-3,CSARGAGSGSGNTIYF,TGCAGTGCTAGAGGGGCAGGTTCCGGGTCCGGAAACACCATATATTTT
TRBV7-9,-,-,TRBJ2-1,CASSPRKWGGGYNEQFF,TGTGCCAGCAGCCCTAGAAAATGGGGAGGGGGATACAATGAGCAGTTCTTC
TRBV28,-,-,TRBJ2-7,CASSPRAGRNEQYF,TGTGCCAGCAGTCCCCGGGCAGGGCGCAACGAGCAGTACTTC
TRBV12-3/TRBV12-4,-,TRBD1,TRBJ2-3,CASRRTGRTDTQYF,TGTGCCAGCAGAAGGACAGGGCGCACAGATACGCAGTATTTT
TRBV7-2,-,-,TRBJ2-2,CASKPGRTPGELFF,TGTGCCAGCAAGCCAGGGCGAACCCCCGGGGAGCTGTTTTTT
TRBV12-3/TRBV12-4,-,-,TRBJ1-1,CASSLLSQGETEAFF,TGTGCCAGCAGTTTATTGTCACAGGGTGAGACTGAAGCTTTCTTT
TRBV20-1,-,TRBD1,TRBJ2-1,CSARLTGGPREQFF,TGCAGTGCTAGGCTAACAGGGGGCCCAAGGGAGCAGTTCTTC
TRBV7-9,-,-,TRBJ2-1,CASSLRLAIDEQFF,TGTGCCAGCAGCCTTCGTCTAGCTATCGATGAGCAGTTCTTC
TRBV2,-,TRBD1,TRBJ2-1,CASKPGQGYNEQFF,TGTGCCAGCAAACCGGGACAGGGTTACAATGAGCAGTTCTTC
TRBV20-1,-,TRBD1,TRBJ1-1,CSARGQGGLNTEAFF,TGCAGTGCTAGAGGCCAGGGGGGTTTGAACACTGAAGCTTTCTTT
TRBV7-2,-,-,TRBJ1-5,CASSPDRFNQPQHF,TGTGCCAGCAGCCCTGACAGGTTCAATCAGCCCCAGCATTTT
TRBV7-2,-,-,TRBJ2-5,CASSRLGQETQYF,TGTGCCAGCAGCCGGTTGGGGCAAGAGACCCAGTACTTC
TRBV5-4,-,TRBD1,TRBJ1-1,CASSGDRGRAFF,TGTGCCAGCAGTGGGGACAGGGGAAGGGCTTTCTTT
TRBV30,-,-,TRBJ1-1,CAWSGTASRFDTEAFF,TGTGCCTGGAGTGGAACCGCTTCTAGGTTCGACACTGAAGCTTTCTTT
TRBV7-9,-,-,TRBJ1-6,CASSLLGHNSPLHF,TGTGCCAGCAGCTTGCTGGGGCATAATTCACCCCTCCACTTT
TRBV29-1,-,TRBD1,TRBJ2-1,CSVGTGGNEQFF,TGCAGCGTTGGGACAGGTGGAAATGAGCAGTTCTTC
TRBV7-2,-,-,TRBJ2-7,CASSFLPEAHEQYF,TGTGCCAGCAGCTTTCTTCCTGAGGCCCACGAGCAGTACTTC
TRBV2,-,-,TRBJ1-5,CASSQLKVSNQPQHF,TGTGCCAGCAGCCAGCTTAAGGTGTCGAATCAGCCCCAGCATTTT
TRBV5-1,-,-,TRBJ1-5,CASSLAGDTNQPQHF,TGCGCCAGCAGCTTGGCGGGAGACACCAATCAGCCCCAGCATTTT
TRBV29-1,-,-,TRBJ1-1,CGAEANTEAFF,TGCGGAGCGGAGGCGAACACTGAAGCTTTCTTT
TRBV18,-,-,TRBJ1-5,CASSPGVEQPQHF,TGTGCCAGCTCACCAGGGGTTGAACAGCCCCAGCATTTT
TRBV11-3,once,TRBD1,TRBJ1-1,CASSFRDRGGTEAFF,TGTGCCAGCAGCTTCCGGGACAGGGGTGGCACTGAAGCTTTCTTT
TRBV20-1,-,-,TRBJ1-1,CSARGGASEAFF,TGCAGTGCTAGAGGCGGAGCGTCTGAAGCTTTCTTT
TRBV4-1,-,-,TRBJ1-1,CASSQLGLKNTEAFF,TGCGCCAGCAGCCAACTGGGACTGAAGAACACTGAAGCTTTCTTT
TRBV6-2/TRBV6-3,-,-,TRBJ2-5,CASSYSRETQYF,TGTGCCAGCAGTTATAGTCGAGAGACCCAGTACTTC
TRBV4-1,-,TRBD1,TRBJ2-7,CASSQGVGGNHEQYF,TGCGCCAGCAGCCAAGGGGTAGGGGGCAATCACGAGCAGTACTTC
TRBV20-1,once,-,TRBJ2-1,CSASDLRNEQFF,TGCAGTGCTTCGGATCTACGCAATGAGCAGTTCTTC
TRBV3-1,-,-,TRBJ2-3,CASSQERARAGDTQYF,TGTGCCAGCAGCCAAGAAAGGGCCAGGGCAGGAGATACGCAGTATTTT
TRBV29-1,-,TRBD1,TRBJ1-2,CSVRETRDRGQGGYTF,TGCAGCGTTCGAGAGACGAGGGACAGGGGGCAAGGAGGCTACACCTTC
TRBV27,once,TRBD1,TRBJ2-3,CASRTGVNPTDTQYF,TGTGCCAGCCGGACAGGGGTTAACCCTACAGATACGCAGTATTTT
TRBV20-1,once,TRBD2,TRBJ2-1,CSARSRLAGGMSSYNEQFF,TGCAGTGCTAGATCCAGACTAGCGGGGGGCATGAGCTCCTACAATGAGCAGTTCTTC
TRBV29-1,-,-,TRBJ1-4,CSVGGVNEKLFF,TGCAGCGTGGGAGGTGTTAATGAAAAACTGTTTTTT